The 26 T cell receptor beta chains listed next were all sequenced from one sample in a study of cytomegalovirus exposure and HLA in healthy donors. In the PCR, 60 Vbeta and 13 Jbeta primers were used. Sequencing used immunoSEQ multiplex PCR; TCRdb keeps in-frame clones, though not all of them. The data contain about 140,000 clones, roughly 68% of them singletons. The sequencing input was PBMCs. The receptor set was obtained from a man aged 25 to 40 in good health and CMV-seropositive.

This sequence joins TRBV30 and TRBJ2-7; D is unclear. The V and J ends lost 1 base and 2 bases respectively, with 6 bases between them. Germline assignment: CDR1 GTSNPN and CDR2 SVGIG (reference sequence). This CDR3 has 12 residues. The CDR3 spells CAWSDYAYEQYF. The CDR3 DNA reads as TGTGCCTGGAGTGACTACGCCTACGAGCAGTACTTC. Variable domain in full (rest from reference TRBV30 and TRBJ2-7): SQTIHQWPATLVQPVGSPLSLECTVEGTSNPNLYWYRQAAGRGLQLLFYSVGIGQISSEVPQNLSASRPQDRQFILSSKKLLLSDSGFYLCAWSDYAYEQYFGPGTRLTVT.

The CDR3 DNA reads TGTGCCAGCACCACCCCAGGGACTAGCCCATACGAGCAGTACTTC. Translated: CASTTPGTSPYEQYF. The V gene is TRBV28, the J gene TRBJ2-7, with TRBD2 matching over 9 bases. The germline V gene has CDR1 MDHEN and CDR2 SYDVKM. This CDR3 comprises 15 residues. V lost 7 bases and J lost 4; bases outside the gene matches: 11.

In regard to this clone: A junction boundary mismatches the germline segment, possibly from a read error. The chain joins TRBV7-9 to TRBJ2-7; 11 bases fit TRBD2. CDR1 SEHNR and CDR2 FQNEAQ come from the germline V gene (reference sequence). This CDR3 comprises 15 residues. CDR3: CSSSFTSGSVNEQYF. CDR3 sequence (DNA): TGTTCCAGCAGCTTTACTAGCGGGAGTGTCAACGAGCAGTACTTC.

This clone was recorded a few times. This chain connects TRBV7-3 to TRBJ2-3, with D hard to call. The V gene lost 2 bases and the J gene lost 0 bases, with 12 bases spanning the gap. Germline-derived CDR1 and CDR2 are SGHTA and FQGTGA. The CDR3 consists of 16 residues. CDR3 nucleotides: TGTGCCAGCAGCTTAGAGACGACACCCAGCACAGATACGCAGTATTTT. Translation: CASSLETTPSTDTQYF.

This clone was picked up a small number of times. The chain joins TRBV10-3 to TRBJ2-3, with D perhaps TRBD2 (6 bases). Trimming left V 6 bases short and J 2 bases short, with 12 bases between. CDR3 size: 14 residues. Germline-derived CDR1 and CDR2 are ENHRY and SYGVKD. The DNA for the CDR3 is TGTGCCATCAGGGCGGGGATCACCACAGATACGCAGTATTTT. It translates to CAIRAGITTDTQYF.

J is TRBJ2-2 and V is TRBV7-2, with 9 bases fitting TRBD2. V was pared by 5 bases and J by 4 bases, with 11 bases of the junction left unmatched. Germline assignment: CDR1 SGHTA and CDR2 FQGNSA. There are 17 residues in the CDR3. CDR3 loop: CASSQSRLAATTGELFF. CDR3 nucleotides: TGTGCCAGCAGCCAGAGTAGACTAGCGGCGACCACCGGGGAGCTGTTTTTT.

The chain couples TRBV29-1 to TRBJ2-5, with TRBD2 as a possible D gene (6 bases). Germline V gene data show CDR1 as SQVTM and CDR2 as ANQGSEA. V was trimmed by 8 bases and J by 5 bases, leaving 15 bases between them. The CDR3 contains 12 residues. DNA of the CDR3: TGCAGCATCTGGGTGGCGGGGGAGACCCAGTACTTC. Translated: CSIWVAGETQYF.

This clone was counted a few times. In DNA, the CDR3 is TGTGCCTGGAGTAGTGTGAGGACATTTGGCTACGAGCAGTACTTC. Protein: CAWSSVRTFGYEQYF. The chain is built from TRBV30 and TRBJ2-7; a possible D gene is TRBD1 (5 bases). This CDR3 is 15 amino acids long. V lost 2 bases, J lost 3 bases, and 17 bases lay in between. Germline CDR1 is GTSNPN and CDR2 is SVGIG (reference sequence).

The genes are TRBV6-1 and TRBJ1-2; 10 nucleotides line up with TRBD1. After removal of 6 bases from V and 4 bases from J, the junction contained 2 bases not matched to a gene. CDR1 and CDR2 from the germline V gene are MNHNS and SASEGT. This CDR3 region has 13 residues. The CDR3 DNA reads as TGTGCCAGCAGCGGACAGGGGGTCTATGGCTACACCTTC. Protein product: CASSGQGVYGYTF.

This chain joins TRBV5-5 and TRBJ1-1; D ambiguous. CDR3 length equals 13 residues. The V end lost 1 base, the J end lost 1 base, and 5 bases lay between the germline ends. CDR1 is SGHKS and CDR2 is YYEKEE in the germline V gene (reference sequence). The DNA for the CDR3 is TGTGCCAGCAGCTTGAATAGGAACACTGAAGCTTTCTTT. It yields the protein CASSLNRNTEAFF.

The chain couples TRBV29-1 to TRBJ2-1; 10 nucleotides align to TRBD2. The CDR3 runs 17 residues. With 2 bases clipped from V and 7 bases from J, the junction kept 14 bases outside the gene matches. CDR1 and CDR2 from the germline V gene are SQVTM and ANQGSEA. The CDR3 reads CSVERLSSGRARNEQFF. In nucleotides, the CDR3 is TGCAGCGTTGAACGCCTATCGAGCGGGAGGGCCAGGAATGAGCAGTTCTTC.

V is TRBV5-1 and J is TRBJ2-7, with D possibly TRBD2 on 6 matching bases. V shed 0 bases and J shed 0 bases, with 10 bases lying between them. Germline CDR1 SGHRS, CDR2 YFSETQ. The CDR3 runs to 15 residues. CDR3 sequence (DNA): TGCGCCAGCAGCTTGGTTAGCGGACCCTCCTACGAGCAGTACTTC. The encoded protein is CASSLVSGPSYEQYF.

This clone was observed a few times. The chain couples TRBV7-6 to TRBJ2-7; D is ambiguous. The CDR3 runs to 13 residues. Trimming took 1 base from V and 4 from J, leaving 8 bases between them. Germline values: CDR1 SGHVS, CDR2 FNYEAQ. In DNA form, the CDR3 reads TGTGCCAGCAGCTTAGGACAAATATACGAGCAGTACTTC. Protein product: CASSLGQIYEQYF.

The genes are TRBV6-1 and TRBJ1-5; 8 nucleotides align to TRBD1. The J segment lost 3 bases and the V segment lost 8 bases, leaving 6 bases of the junction unmatched. The germline CDR1 and CDR2 sequences are MNHNS and SASEGT. This CDR3 has 14 residues. The CDR3 protein is CASEGQEYNQPQHF. CDR3 sequence (DNA): TGTGCCAGCGAGGGACAGGAGTACAATCAGCCCCAGCATTTT.

The chain recombines TRBV5-1 with TRBJ1-1; 7 bases align to TRBD1. This CDR3 contains 16 residues. V trimming: 4 bases; J trimming: 0 bases; junction bases outside the gene matches: 9. Germline lookup yields CDR1 SGHRS and CDR2 YFSETQ. CDR3 in DNA: TGCGCCAGCAGCGTAGGGGGACAGATCATGAACACTGAAGCTTTCTTT. Translation gives CASSVGGQIMNTEAFF.

The chain links TRBV6-1 to TRBJ2-7; 11 bases agree with TRBD2. Trimming cost V 6 bases and J 2 bases; bases outside gene matches: 6. The CDR3 sequence is 15 residues long. The germline V gene encodes CDR1 MNHNS and CDR2 SASEGT. Here the CDR3 reads CASSVPGLAAYEQYF. Here the CDR3 DNA reads TGTGCCAGCAGCGTCCCGGGACTAGCGGCCTACGAGCAGTACTTC.

The chain is built from TRBV7-9 and TRBJ1-1; D is unclear. The CDR3 has 15 amino acids. In germline, CDR1 is SEHNR, CDR2 FQNEAQ (reference sequence). V lost 1 base and J lost 0, with 9 bases in between. CDR3 DNA sequence: TGTGCCAGCAGCTTAGGAGGTCCGATGAACACTGAAGCTTTCTTT. It specifies CASSLGGPMNTEAFF.

The CDR3 DNA sequence: TGTGCCTGGAGTGTAATGGACAGGAGAAAATCCTACGAGCAGTACTTC. Translating it yields CAWSVMDRRKSYEQYF. The chain employs TRBV30 and TRBJ2-7, with 7 bases identical to TRBD1. Unmatched junction bases numbered 9, after V lost 0 bases and J lost 1 base. The germline V gene encodes CDR1 GTSNPN and CDR2 SVGIG (reference sequence). The CDR3 loop spans 16 amino acids.

The chain uses TRBV9 and TRBJ1-3; D is undetermined. The V gene's germline CDR1 is SGDLS and CDR2 YYNGEE. This CDR3 has 15 residues. Trimming took 0 bases from V and 4 from J, leaving 11 bases between them. The CDR3 DNA is TGTGCCAGCAGCGTAGAGAACAGTTGGGGAAACACCATATATTTT. Protein: CASSVENSWGNTIYF.

This clone has only a few counts. The chain uses TRBV28 and TRBJ1-2; 7 bases match TRBD1. Per germline, CDR1 MDHEN and CDR2 SYDVKM. With V trimmed by 6 bases and J by 0 bases, 13 bases remained unmatched. The CDR3 has 17 amino acids. In DNA, the CDR3 is TGTGCCAGCAGGGACGGGGACAGCGTCCTAGCTAACTATGGCTACACCTTC. This encodes CASRDGDSVLANYGYTF.

CDR3 loop: CASSQNPSGREDTQYF. The CDR3 DNA follows: TGCGCCAGCAGCCAAAACCCTAGCGGGAGGGAAGATACGCAGTATTTT. This chain links TRBV4-1 with TRBJ2-3, with TRBD2 matching 12 bases. Germline loops: CDR1 MGHRA, CDR2 YSYEKL. V was pared by 2 bases and J by 5 bases, with 5 bases of the junction left unmatched. This CDR3 region has 16 residues.

This clone came up a few times. The chain combines TRBV19 with TRBJ2-1; 7 positions agree with TRBD1. CDR3 length equals 14 residues. Germline V gene lookup returns CDR1 LNHDA and CDR2 SQIVND (reference sequence). V gave up 3 bases and J gave up 2 bases; unmatched junction bases: 1. The CDR3 loop is CASSIQGAYNEQFF. The CDR3 DNA is TGTGCCAGTAGTATTCAGGGGGCCTACAATGAGCAGTTCTTC.

This chain uses TRBV7-9 with TRBJ2-7; D possibly corresponds to TRBD1 (6 bases). In germline, CDR1 is SEHNR, CDR2 FQNEAQ (reference sequence). This CDR3 is built from 16 residues. Trimming took off 5 bases at V and 0 bases at J, with 17 bases between the two ends. This chain's CDR3 is CASSLHTRDNSYEQYF. In DNA form, the CDR3 reads TGTGCCAGCAGCCTACACACCCGGGACAACTCCTACGAGCAGTACTTC.

The genes are TRBV6-6 and TRBJ1-1, with 7 bases aligning to TRBD1. The germline V gene has CDR1 MNHNY and CDR2 SVGAGI (reference sequence). The CDR3 spans 14 residues. V lost 5 bases to trimming and J lost 1 base; unmatched junction nucleotides: 4. This CDR3 is CASSDGTANTEAFF. DNA for the CDR3: TGTGCCAGCAGTGATGGGACAGCGAACACTGAAGCTTTCTTT.

This sequence joins TRBV7-2 and TRBJ2-3; TRBD1 matches at 7 bases. The CDR3 consists of 18 residues. V shed 3 bases, J shed 0 bases, and the junction held 12 bases outside the gene matches. CDR1 SGHTA and CDR2 FQGNSA come from the germline V gene. CDR3 sequence (DNA): TGTGCCAGCAGCTTTTTGTGGGACAGAGGAACTAGCACAGATACGCAGTATTTT. Its translation: CASSFLWDRGTSTDTQYF.

The chain joins TRBV6-5 to TRBJ2-7; 10 nucleotides align to TRBD2. The V and J ends lost 7 bases and 5 bases, in that order; junction bases with no gene match: 8. Germline CDR1 and CDR2: MNHEY and SVGAGI. This CDR3 region has 14 residues. DNA for the CDR3: TGTGCCAGCACCGTGGTAGCGGGAGGAAACGAGCAGTACTTC. As protein: CASTVVAGGNEQYF.